This T cell receptor (beta chain) was sequenced in a study of beta chain features in type 1 diabetes. Reverse transcribing all isolated RNA meant expressed TCRB transcripts were sequenced. Assay used: immunoSEQ multiplex PCR; TCRdb lists only in-frame clones, some missing. The sample lists 600,000 or so clones; under 15% were seen once. General observations from the study: The VDJ junctions of type 1 diabetes patients carried fewer insertions and more deletions. Type 1 diabetes patients showed a moderate but significant shortening of TCRB CDR3s in all four CD4+ subsets.

This clone was seen a few times. Its antigen is currently unknown. Germline CDR1 and CDR2: SGDLS and YYNGEE. V was trimmed by 3 bases and J by 3 bases, leaving 13 bases between them. CDR3 size: 14 residues. This rearrangement joins TRBV9 to TRBJ2-7; TRBD2 might be the D (6 bases). The sequencing input was naive CD4+ T cells from blood. The TCR sequence derives from a man younger than 40 with type 1 diabetes. The CDR3 nucleotides are TGTGCCAGCAGCGCGAATCAGGAGGGCTACGAGCAGTACTTC. Amino acids: CASSANQEGYEQYF. Using reference TRBV9 and TRBJ2-7 for the parts outside the CDR3, the full variable domain is DSGVTQTPKHLITATGQRVTLRCSPRSGDLSVYWYQQSLDQGLQFLIQYYNGEERAKGNILERFSAQQFPDLHSELNLSSLELGDSALYFCASSANQEGYEQYFGPGTRLTVT.